These T cell receptor beta chains were read from a single sample in a study of cytomegalovirus exposure and HLA in healthy donors. Sequenced by immunoSEQ multiplex PCR; TCRdb stores in-frame clones only, minus some. The repertoire includes around 140,000 clones, 83% of them detected once, and 1.5% to 1.7% sits in the top ten. The specimen was PBMCs. The receptors derive from a man aged 40-49 years in good health and CMV-seronegative. The CDR3 runs from the conserved cysteine through the conserved F or W. A D gene is named only where the DNA matches it firmly. Part of the rows lack a size; the others show once, few, many or a class for expanded clones.

J	D	V	size	DNA	CDR3
TRBJ2-7	.	TRBV7-8	.	TGTGCCAGCAGCCCCGCAGGGTACACCCACGAGCAGTACTTC	CASSPAGYTHEQYF
TRBJ1-6	.	TRBV28	.	TGTGCCAGCAGTTCATCGGACAGTAATTCACCCCTCCACTTT	CASSSSDSNSPLHF
TRBJ2-7	.	TRBV5-8	once	TGTGCCAGCAGCCCCCGGGTAGCAAGTGATCACGAGCAGTACTTC	CASSPRVASDHEQYF
TRBJ1-1	.	TRBV13	.	TGTGCCAGCAGCGTGGCCCGTGGAGCTTTCTTT	CASSVARGAFF
TRBJ2-5	TRBD2	TRBV7-2	.	TGTGCCAGCAGCTTAGGCGCCCCGCTAGCGGGAGGGTACCAAGAGACCCAGTACTTC	CASSLGAPLAGGYQETQYF
TRBJ2-2	.	TRBV21-1	.	TGTGCCAGCAGCAGCGGCGGAACGAACACCGGGGAGCTGTTTTTT	CASSSGGTNTGELFF
TRBJ2-3	TRBD1	TRBV19	.	TGTGCCAGTAGTATGATAGAACAGGGGGCAGGGGATACGCAGTATTTT	CASSMIEQGAGDTQYF
TRBJ2-2	TRBD2	TRBV7-2	.	TGTGCCAGCAGCAGGACTAGCGGGGCGAACACCGGGGAGCTGTTTTTT	CASSRTSGANTGELFF
TRBJ2-1	TRBD2	TRBV7-2	.	TGTGCCAGCAGCGTCGGACTAGCGGGTTTGAGGAATGAGCAGTTCTTC	CASSVGLAGLRNEQFF
TRBJ2-5	.	TRBV28	.	TGTGCCAGCAGCCTGAGCAGGGGCTTGGGATCAATAGAAGAGACCCAGTACTTC	CASSLSRGLGSIEETQYF
TRBJ2-7	TRBD2	TRBV7-2	.	TGTGCCAGCAGCCGGGGCGGGGGGGAGGTCGAGCAGTACTTC	CASSRGGGEVEQYF
TRBJ1-1	.	TRBV27	once	TGTGCCAGCAGTCAAAGAGGACAGCGCGACACTGAAGCTTTCTTT	CASSQRGQRDTEAFF
TRBJ2-7	.	TRBV9	.	TGTGCCAGCAGCCCATCGGGTCGGACAGTGGATTCCTACGAGCAGTACTTC	CASSPSGRTVDSYEQYF
TRBJ2-5	.	TRBV5-5	.	TGTGCCAGCAGCTTGGGTCCGTCGGGGGTAGAGACCCAGTACTTC	CASSLGPSGVETQYF
TRBJ1-2	.	TRBV5-8	few	TGTGCCAGCAGCTTGTGGCGGGGGGGTCCGAACTATGGCTACACCTTC	CASSLWRGGPNYGYTF
TRBJ2-7	.	TRBV10-3	.	TGTGCCATCAGTGAGTCGAGGGGGGGCAGGGAGCAGTACTTC	CAISESRGGREQYF
TRBJ2-3	TRBD2	TRBV29-1	.	TGCAGCGCACGGACTAGCGGGGCAGATACGCAGTATTTT	CSARTSGADTQYF
TRBJ2-7	TRBD1	TRBV7-9	.	TGTGCCAGCAGTTCCGGACAGGGTAGGCCCTACGAGCAGTACTTC	CASSSGQGRPYEQYF
TRBJ2-3	TRBD1	TRBV5-1	.	TGCGCCAGCAGCCGCGCCGGACAGGGCACAGATACGCAGTATTTT	CASSRAGQGTDTQYF
TRBJ2-1	.	TRBV5-1	.	TGCGCCAGCAGCTTGAGGGGCTACAATGAGCAGTTCTTC	CASSLRGYNEQFF
TRBJ1-3	.	TRBV7-2	.	TGTGCCAGCAGCCCCAACAGGGAGCTTCGGGGAAACACCATATATTTT	CASSPNRELRGNTIYF
TRBJ2-4	TRBD2	TRBV7-2	.	TGTGCCAGCAGCTTATATGGCTCGGCGGGAGGGCCGATGAACATTCAGTACTTC	CASSLYGSAGGPMNIQYF
TRBJ2-1	TRBD2	TRBV25-1	few	TGTGCCAGCGGCGGACTAGCGGCCGTCTACAATGAGCAGTTCTTC	CASGGLAAVYNEQFF
TRBJ1-3	.	TRBV7-2	.	TGTGCCAGCAGCCCCCAGGGCTCTGGAAACACCATATATTTT	CASSPQGSGNTIYF
TRBJ2-1	TRBD2	TRBV4-1	large	TGCGCCAGCAGCCAATACGGGACTAGCGGATACAATGAGCAGTTCTTC	CASSQYGTSGYNEQFF
TRBJ2-3	.	TRBV5-1	.	TGCGCCAGCAGCTTGGGTGGGGGGAGACTCACAGATACGCAGTATTTT	CASSLGGGRLTDTQYF
TRBJ1-1	.	TRBV7-9	few	TGTGCCAGCAGCTCAATGACGGGGGGGGATTACACTGAAGCTTTCTTT	CASSSMTGGDYTEAFF